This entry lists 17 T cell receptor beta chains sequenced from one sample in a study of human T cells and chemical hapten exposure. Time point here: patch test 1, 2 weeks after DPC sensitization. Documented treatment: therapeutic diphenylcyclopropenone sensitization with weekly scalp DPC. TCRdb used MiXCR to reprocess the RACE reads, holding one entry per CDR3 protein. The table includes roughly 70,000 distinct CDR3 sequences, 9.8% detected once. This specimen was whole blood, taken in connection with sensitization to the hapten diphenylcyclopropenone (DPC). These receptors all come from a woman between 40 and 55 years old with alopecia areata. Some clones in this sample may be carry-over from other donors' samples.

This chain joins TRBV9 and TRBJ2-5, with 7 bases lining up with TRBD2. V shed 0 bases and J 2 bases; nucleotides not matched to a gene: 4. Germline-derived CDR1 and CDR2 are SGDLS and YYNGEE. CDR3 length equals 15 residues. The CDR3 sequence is CASSVGLAAQETQYF. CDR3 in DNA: TGTGCCAGCAGCGTAGGCCTAGCGGCTCAAGAGACCCAGTACTTC.

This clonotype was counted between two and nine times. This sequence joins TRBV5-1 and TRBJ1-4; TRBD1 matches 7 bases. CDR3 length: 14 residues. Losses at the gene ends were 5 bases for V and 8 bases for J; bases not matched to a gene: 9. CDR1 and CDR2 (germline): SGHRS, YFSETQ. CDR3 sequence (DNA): TGCGCCAGCAGGGAGGGGGCCAGGGGAGAAAAACTGTTTTTT. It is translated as CASREGARGEKLFF.

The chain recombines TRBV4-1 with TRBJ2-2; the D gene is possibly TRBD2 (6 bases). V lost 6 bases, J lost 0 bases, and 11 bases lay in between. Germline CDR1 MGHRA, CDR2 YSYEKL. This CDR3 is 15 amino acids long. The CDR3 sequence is CASSKAGTNTGELFF. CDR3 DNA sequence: TGCGCCAGCAGTAAGGCGGGGACGAACACCGGGGAGCTGTTTTTT.

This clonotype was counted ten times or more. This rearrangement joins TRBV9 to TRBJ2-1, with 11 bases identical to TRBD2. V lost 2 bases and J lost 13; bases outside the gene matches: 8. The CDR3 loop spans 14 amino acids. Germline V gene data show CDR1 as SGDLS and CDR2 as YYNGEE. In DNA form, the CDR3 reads TGTGCCAGCAGCGTTAACGTAGCGGGGGGGCGTCAGTTCTTC. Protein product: CASSVNVAGGRQFF. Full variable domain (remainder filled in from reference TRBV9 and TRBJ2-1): DSGVTQTPKHLITATGQRVTLRCSPRSGDLSVYWYQQSLDQGLQFLIQYYNGEERAKGNILERFSAQQFPDLHSELNLSSLELGDSALYFCASSVNVAGGRQFFGPGTRLTVL.

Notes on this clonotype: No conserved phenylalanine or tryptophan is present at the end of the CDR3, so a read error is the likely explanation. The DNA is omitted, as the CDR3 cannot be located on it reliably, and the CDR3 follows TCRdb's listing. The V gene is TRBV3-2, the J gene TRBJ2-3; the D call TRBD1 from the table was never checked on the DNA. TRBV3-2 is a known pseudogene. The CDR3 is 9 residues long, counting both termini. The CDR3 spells CASSAHPGE.

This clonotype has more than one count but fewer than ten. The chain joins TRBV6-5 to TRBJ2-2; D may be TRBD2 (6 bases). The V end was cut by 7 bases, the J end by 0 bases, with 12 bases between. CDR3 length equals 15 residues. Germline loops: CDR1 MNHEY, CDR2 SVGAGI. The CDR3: CASIRGTPNTGELFF. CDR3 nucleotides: TGTGCCAGCATCCGGGGGACTCCGAACACCGGGGAGCTGTTTTTT.

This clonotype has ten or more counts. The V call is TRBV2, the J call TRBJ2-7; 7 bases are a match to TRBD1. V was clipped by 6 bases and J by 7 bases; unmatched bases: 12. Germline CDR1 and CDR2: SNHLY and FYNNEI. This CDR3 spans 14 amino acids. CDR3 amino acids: CASRGVGQSREQYF. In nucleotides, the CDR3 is TGTGCCAGCAGAGGCGTGGGACAGTCTCGGGAGCAGTACTTC.

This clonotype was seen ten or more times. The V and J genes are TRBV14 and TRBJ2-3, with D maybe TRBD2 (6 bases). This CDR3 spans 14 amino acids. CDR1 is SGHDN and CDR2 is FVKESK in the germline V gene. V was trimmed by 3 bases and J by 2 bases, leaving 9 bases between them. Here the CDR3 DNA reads TGTGCCAGCAGCCAGGCGGGGACCACAGATACGCAGTATTTT. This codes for CASSQAGTTDTQYF.

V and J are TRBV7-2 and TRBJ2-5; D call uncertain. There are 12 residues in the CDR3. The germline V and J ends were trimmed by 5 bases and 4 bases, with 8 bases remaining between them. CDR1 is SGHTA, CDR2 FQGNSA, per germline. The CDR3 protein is CASSLSLETQYF. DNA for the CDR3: TGTGCCAGCAGCCTATCCTTAGAGACCCAGTACTTC.

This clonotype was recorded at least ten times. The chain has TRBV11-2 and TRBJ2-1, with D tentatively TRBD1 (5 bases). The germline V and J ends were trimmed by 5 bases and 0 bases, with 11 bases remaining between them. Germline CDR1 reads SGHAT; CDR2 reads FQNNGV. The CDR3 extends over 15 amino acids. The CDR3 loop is CASSTRQSSYNEQFF. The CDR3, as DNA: TGTGCCAGCAGCACTCGACAGAGCTCCTACAATGAGCAGTTCTTC. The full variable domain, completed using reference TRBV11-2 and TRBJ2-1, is EAGVAQSPRYKIIEKRQSVAFWCNPISGHATLYWYQQILGQGPKLLIQFQNNGVVDDSQLPKDRFSAERLKGVDSTLKIQPAKLEDSAVYLCASSTRQSSYNEQFFGPGTRLTVL.

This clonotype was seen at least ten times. The CDR3 region has the DNA TGCAGTGCTAGTGAACTGGGGGAGGGGAATCAGCCCCAGCATTTT. Translating gives CSASELGEGNQPQHF. The rearrangement joins TRBV20-1 to TRBJ1-5; tentative D call: TRBD1 (5 bases). CDR1 and CDR2 from the germline V gene are DFQATT and SNEGSKA (reference sequence). V lost 3 bases, J lost 4 bases, and 16 bases lay in between. The CDR3 is made up of 15 amino acids.

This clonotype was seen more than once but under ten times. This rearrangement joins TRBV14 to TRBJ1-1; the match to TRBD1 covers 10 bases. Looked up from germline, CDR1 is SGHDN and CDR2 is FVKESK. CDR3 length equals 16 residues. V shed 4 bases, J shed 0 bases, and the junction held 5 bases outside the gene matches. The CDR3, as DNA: TGTGCCAGCAGCCCTAGACAGGGGGCAATGAACACTGAAGCTTTCTTT. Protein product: CASSPRQGAMNTEAFF.

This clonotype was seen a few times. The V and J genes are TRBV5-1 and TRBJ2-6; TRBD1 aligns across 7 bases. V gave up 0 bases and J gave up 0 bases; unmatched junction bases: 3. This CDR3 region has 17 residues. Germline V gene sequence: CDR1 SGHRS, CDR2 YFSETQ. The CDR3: CASSLGQGNSGANVLTF. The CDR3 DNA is TGCGCCAGCAGCTTGGGACAGGGCAACTCTGGGGCCAACGTCCTGACTTTC.

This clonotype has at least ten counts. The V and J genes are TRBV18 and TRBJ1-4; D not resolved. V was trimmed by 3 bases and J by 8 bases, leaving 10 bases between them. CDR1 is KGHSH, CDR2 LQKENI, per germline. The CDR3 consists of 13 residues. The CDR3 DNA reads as TGTGCCAGCTCACCGCCAGAGGGAGAAAAACTGTTTTTT. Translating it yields CASSPPEGEKLFF. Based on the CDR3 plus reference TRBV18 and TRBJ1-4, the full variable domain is NAGVMQNPRHLVRRRGQEARLRCSPMKGHSHVYWYRQLPEEGLKFMVYLQKENIIDESGMPKERFSAEFPKEGPSILRIQQVVRGDSAAYFCASSPPEGEKLFFGSGTQLSVL.

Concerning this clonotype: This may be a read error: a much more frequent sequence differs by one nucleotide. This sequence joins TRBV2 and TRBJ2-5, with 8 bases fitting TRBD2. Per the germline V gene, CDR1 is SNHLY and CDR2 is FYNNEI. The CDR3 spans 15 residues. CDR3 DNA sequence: TGTGTCAGCAGTGACGGAGCGGGGGTCGGGGAGACCCAGTACTTC. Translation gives CVSSDGAGVGETQYF.

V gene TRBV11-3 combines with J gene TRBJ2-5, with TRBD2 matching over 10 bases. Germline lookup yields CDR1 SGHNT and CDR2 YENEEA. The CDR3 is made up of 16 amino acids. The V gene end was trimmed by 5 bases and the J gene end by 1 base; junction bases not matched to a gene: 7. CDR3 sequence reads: CASSRGVAGGQETQYF. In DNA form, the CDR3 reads TGTGCCAGCAGCCGTGGTGTAGCGGGGGGCCAAGAGACCCAGTACTTC.

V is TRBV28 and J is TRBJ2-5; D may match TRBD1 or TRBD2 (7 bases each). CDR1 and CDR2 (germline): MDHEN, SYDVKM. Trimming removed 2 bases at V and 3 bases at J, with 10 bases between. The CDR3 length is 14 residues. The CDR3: CASSLQGGKETQYF. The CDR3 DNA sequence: TGTGCCAGCAGTTTACAGGGGGGGAAAGAGACCCAGTACTTC.